This T cell receptor beta chain comes out of a study of cytomegalovirus exposure and HLA in healthy donors. The overall study: Findings of an earlier analysis included over 95 million unique TCR beta sequences from roughly 190 million T cells. Study-level results: In a later analysis, the majority of CMV-associated beta chains seemingly showed HLA restriction.

Primers for the PCR totalled 60 Vbeta and 13 Jbeta. Sequencing used immunoSEQ multiplex PCR; TCRdb keeps in-frame clones, though not all of them. The sample has fewer than 300,000 clones; 80% are singletons. After removal of 3 bases from V and 6 bases from J, the junction contained 7 bases not matched to a gene. Per the germline V gene, CDR1 is SNHLY and CDR2 is FYNNEI. The CDR3 totals 16 residues. Remarks on this clone: Its antigen remains unknown.

The chain links TRBV2 to TRBJ2-1; TRBD2 agrees at 11 bases. The sequenced sample was PBMCs. The receptor's source is a girl aged 2-10 years in good health and CMV-seronegative. The CDR3 DNA follows: TGTGCCAGCAGTGATACTAGCGGGAGATCTAGCAATGAGCAGTTCTTC. It translates to CASSDTSGRSSNEQFF.